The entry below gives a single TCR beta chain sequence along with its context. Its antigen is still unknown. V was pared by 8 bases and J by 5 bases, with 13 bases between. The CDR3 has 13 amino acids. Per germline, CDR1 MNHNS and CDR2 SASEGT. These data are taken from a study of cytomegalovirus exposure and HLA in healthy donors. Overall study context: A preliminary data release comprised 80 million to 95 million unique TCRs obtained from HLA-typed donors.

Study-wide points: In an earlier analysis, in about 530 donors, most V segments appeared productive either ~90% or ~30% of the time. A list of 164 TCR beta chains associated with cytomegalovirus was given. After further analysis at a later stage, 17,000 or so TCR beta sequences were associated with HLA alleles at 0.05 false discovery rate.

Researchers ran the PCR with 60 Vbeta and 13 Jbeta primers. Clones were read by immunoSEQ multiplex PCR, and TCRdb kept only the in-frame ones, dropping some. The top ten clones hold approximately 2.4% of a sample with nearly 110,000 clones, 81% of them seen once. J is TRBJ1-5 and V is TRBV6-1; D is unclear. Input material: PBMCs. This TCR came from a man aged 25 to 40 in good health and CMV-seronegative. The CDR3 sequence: CASHYNGYQPQHF. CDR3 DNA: TGTGCCAGCCACTACAACGGGTATCAGCCCCAGCATTTT.